Shown below are 15 T cell receptor beta chains from a single sample sequenced in a study of human T cells and chemical hapten exposure. Time point given: patch test 3, about 24 weeks after DPC sensitization. Specified treatment: therapeutic diphenylcyclopropenone sensitization with weekly scalp DPC. TCRdb called the RACE reads again in MiXCR, with one record for every CDR3 protein. The data contain 150,000 to 200,000 distinct CDR3 sequences, roughly 25% of them seen just once; the ten biggest clones take up 2.1%. This material consisted of whole blood, taken in connection with sensitization to the hapten diphenylcyclopropenone (DPC). Every receptor here comes from a woman aged 18-35 years with alopecia areata. Some clones in this sample may be carry-over from other donors' samples.

The chain links TRBV7-3 to TRBJ1-1, with a tentative D call TRBD1 (6 bases). The V gene's germline CDR1 is SGHTA and CDR2 FQGTGA. This CDR3 comprises 14 residues. V lost 4 bases and J lost 4, with 13 bases in between. CDR3 DNA sequence: TGTGCCAGCAGCTCCTTACAGGGTAGCACTGAAGCTTTCTTT. It codes for CASSSLQGSTEAFF.

This chain uses TRBV2 with TRBJ1-6; D may be TRBD1 (5 bases). The CDR3 sequence is 15 residues long. V was trimmed by 2 bases and J by 5 bases, leaving 10 bases between them. CDR1 is SNHLY, CDR2 FYNNEI, per germline. The CDR3 DNA reads as TGTGCCAGCAGTGAACCGGGGGGGAATAATTCACCCCTCCACTTT. Protein product: CASSEPGGNNSPLHF. The full variable domain, its missing parts supplied by reference TRBV2 and TRBJ1-6, is EPEVTQTPSHQVTQMGQEVILRCVPISNHLYFYWYRQILGQKVEFLVSFYNNEISEKSEIFDDQFSVERPDGSNFTLKIRSTKLEDSAMYFCASSEPGGNNSPLHFGNGTRLTVT.

The J gene is TRBJ2-7, the V gene TRBV10-3; D may be TRBD1 (5 bases). CDR3 length: 13 residues. V was trimmed by 5 bases and J by 6 bases, leaving 14 bases between them. From germline, CDR1 is ENHRY and CDR2 SYGVKD. The CDR3 coding sequence is TGTGCCATCAGTAACGGACACTCGGTCGAGCAGTACTTC. It specifies CAISNGHSVEQYF.

The rearrangement joins TRBV2 to TRBJ2-2, with 11 bases lining up with TRBD2. CDR3 size: 14 residues. V lost 6 bases and J lost 6; bases outside the gene matches: 3. In germline, CDR1 is SNHLY, CDR2 FYNNEI. The CDR3 DNA follows: TGTGCCAGCAGGGGGACTAGCGGCCCCGGGGAGCTGTTTTTT. Its protein is CASRGTSGPGELFF.

This chain links TRBV7-9 with TRBJ2-7; unclear D gene. V lost 2 bases, J lost 5 bases, and 10 bases lay in between. The CDR3 covers 13 residues. Germline V gene lookup returns CDR1 SEHNR and CDR2 FQNEAQ (reference sequence). CDR3 in DNA: TGTGCCAGCAGCTTAACCGATCGGAACGAGCAGTACTTC. It is translated as CASSLTDRNEQYF. The full variable domain, in which reference TRBV7-9 and TRBJ2-7 provide the parts outside the CDR3, is DTGVSQNPRHKITKRGQNVTFRCDPISEHNRLYWYRQTLGQGPEFLTYFQNEAQLEKSRLLSDRFSAERPKGSFSTLEIQRTEQGDSAMYLCASSLTDRNEQYFGPGTRLTVT.

This clonotype turned up a few times. This chain links TRBV5-6 with TRBJ1-1; 7 nucleotides agree with TRBD1. This CDR3 is built from 15 residues. Germline V gene lookup returns CDR1 SGHDT and CDR2 YYEEEE. J was trimmed by 0 bases and V by 6 bases; bases with no gene match: 8. The CDR3: CASTRRDRLNTEAFF. The CDR3 nucleotides read TGTGCCAGCACCCGTCGGGACAGATTGAACACTGAAGCTTTCTTT.

The chain joins TRBV2 to TRBJ1-1, with 8 bases fitting TRBD1. After removal of 3 bases from V and 4 bases from J, the junction contained 4 bases not matched to a gene. CDR1 SNHLY and CDR2 FYNNEI come from the germline V gene. The CDR3 covers 14 residues. The CDR3 reads CASSEQGAGTEAFF. CDR3 DNA: TGTGCCAGCAGTGAGCAGGGGGCAGGCACTGAAGCTTTCTTT. The entire variable domain, with the rest obtained from reference TRBV2 and TRBJ1-1, is as follows: EPEVTQTPSHQVTQMGQEVILRCVPISNHLYFYWYRQILGQKVEFLVSFYNNEISEKSEIFDDQFSVERPDGSNFTLKIRSTKLEDSAMYFCASSEQGAGTEAFFGQGTRLTVV.

This chain links TRBV20-1 with TRBJ2-7, with 9 bases fitting TRBD1. There are 16 residues in the CDR3. CDR1 is DFQATT and CDR2 is SNEGSKA in the germline V gene (reference sequence). Germline trimming cut 2 bases from V and 2 bases from J; bases unmatched to any gene: 10. DNA of the CDR3: TGCAGTGCTAGATGGGGCGCTACAGGGGGCCCCTACGAGCAGTACTTC. Protein product: CSARWGATGGPYEQYF.

The chain carries TRBV30 and TRBJ2-7, with 7 bases that match TRBD1. V gave up 4 bases and J gave up 7 bases; unmatched junction bases: 10. The CDR3 is 13 amino acids. The germline gives CDR1 GTSNPN, CDR2 SVGIG (reference sequence). The CDR3 here is CAWTRQGLGEQYF. The CDR3, as DNA: TGTGCCTGGACCCGACAGGGTCTTGGGGAGCAGTACTTC.

This clonotype was seen many times. This chain connects TRBV7-9 to TRBJ2-1; 9 bases match TRBD2. V dropped 5 bases and J dropped 5; count of bases not matched to a gene: 7. This CDR3 region has 15 residues. Germline assignment: CDR1 SEHNR and CDR2 FQNEAQ (reference sequence). CDR3 DNA sequence: TGTGCCAGCAGCGAGAGCGGGAGGTGGGACAATGAGCAGTTCTTC. As protein: CASSESGRWDNEQFF.

This clonotype was detected only a few times. A read error may account for a junction end that differs from germline. The chain employs TRBV7-7 and TRBJ2-2; D remains ambiguous. This CDR3 contains 13 residues. The germline V gene encodes CDR1 SSHAT and CDR2 FNYEAQ (reference sequence). The CDR3 DNA sequence: TGTGCTAGCAGCTTAGATACTGCCGGGGAGCTGTTTTTT. It specifies CASSLDTAGELFF.

The chain joins TRBV27 to TRBJ2-6, with TRBD1 identical over 7 bases. The CDR3 extends over 18 amino acids. The germline gives CDR1 MNHEY, CDR2 SMNVEV (reference sequence). After removal of 5 bases from V and 0 bases from J, the junction contained 10 bases not matched to a gene. The CDR3 coding sequence is TGTGCCAGCAGTAGACAGGGACCTCTCGTCTCTGGGGCCAACGTCCTGACTTTC. As protein: CASSRQGPLVSGANVLTF.

The chain is built from TRBV12-3 or TRBV12-4 and TRBJ1-1; D remains unclear. Trimming shortened V by 5 bases and J by 3 bases, and 7 bases separated the two germline ends. The CDR3 is made up of 12 amino acids. The CDR3 DNA reads as TGTGCCAGCAGTCCTAGCTACACTGAAGCTTTCTTT. Translating gives CASSPSYTEAFF.

This clonotype was detected only a few times. CDR3 region: CASSVVGDSTDTQYF. The DNA for the CDR3 is TGTGCCAGCAGCGTAGTCGGCGACAGCACAGATACGCAGTATTTT. The chain links TRBV9 to TRBJ2-3; D call uncertain. Trimming took off 0 bases at V and 0 bases at J, with 8 bases between the two ends. The CDR3 extends over 15 amino acids. Germline CDR1 SGDLS, CDR2 YYNGEE.

V and J are TRBV7-2 and TRBJ2-2; TRBD1 matches 8 bases. From germline, CDR1 is SGHTA and CDR2 FQGNSA. V lost 6 bases and J lost 4; bases outside the gene matches: 7. The CDR3 is 15 residues long. The CDR3 nucleotides read TGTGCCAGCAGAATCGGACAGGGTGGCACCGGGGAGCTGTTTTTT. Its protein is CASRIGQGGTGELFF. Drawing the rest from reference TRBV7-2 and TRBJ2-2, the complete variable domain is GAGVSQSPSNKVTEKGKDVELRCDPISGHTALYWYRQSLGQGLEFLIYFQGNSAPDKSGLPSDRFSAERTGGSVSTLTIQRTQQEDSAVYLCASRIGQGGTGELFFGEGSRLTVL.